A selection of T cell receptor beta chains follows, all from one sample in a study of early T cells in non-severe SARS-CoV-2 infection. In TCRdb, the 5' RACE reads were re-called with MiXCR into one record per CDR3 protein. This sample has 35,000 to 50,000 distinct CDR3 sequences, with around 5.7% found just once. The sample consisted of whole blood. The receptors shown here come from an adult who was a healthcare worker with PCR-confirmed SARS-CoV-2 infection or an uninfected control (not recorded which). The CDR3 runs from the conserved cysteine through the conserved F or W. A D gene is named only where the DNA matches it firmly. Some rows have no size entry. The others give once, few or many, or a class for an expanded clone.

size: many; V: TRBV29-1; D: -; J: TRBJ2-5; DNA: TGCAGCGGGCTTCAGCAAGAGACCCAGTACTTC; CDR3: CSGLQQETQYF
size: many; V: TRBV27; D: TRBD1; J: TRBJ2-7; DNA: TGTGCCAGCAGGGAGACAGGGGGATACGAGCAGTACTTC; CDR3: CASRETGGYEQYF
size: many; V: TRBV18; D: TRBD1; J: TRBJ1-4; DNA: TGTGCCAGCTCTCCCGGGACAGCGAATGAAAAACTGTTTTTT; CDR3: CASSPGTANEKLFF
size: many; V: TRBV5-1; D: -; J: TRBJ1-6; DNA: TGCGCCAGCAGCCCGGACGGAAATTCACCCCTCCACTTT; CDR3: CASSPDGNSPLHF
size: many; V: TRBV5-1; D: TRBD1; J: TRBJ1-6; DNA: TGCGCCAGCAGCTTGGGACAGGGGTTCAATTCACCCCTCCACTTT; CDR3: CASSLGQGFNSPLHF
size: many; V: TRBV6-5; D: -; J: TRBJ2-7; DNA: TGTGCCAGCAGTTCCCCCGGAGGGTACGAGCAGTACTTC; CDR3: CASSSPGGYEQYF
size: many; V: TRBV11-2; D: -; J: TRBJ2-5; DNA: TGTGCCAGCAGTTCAACCTCCTATCTGCAAGAGACCCAGTACTTC; CDR3: CASSSTSYLQETQYF
size: many; V: TRBV7-6; D: -; J: TRBJ2-3; DNA: TGTGCCAGCAGCTTAGCGGGCGCGGGGCTGGCAGATACGCAGTATTTT; CDR3: CASSLAGAGLADTQYF
size: many; V: TRBV20-1; D: -; J: TRBJ2-7; DNA: TGCAGTGCTAGAGAAATCCGGGACGGCATCTACGAGCAGTACTTC; CDR3: CSAREIRDGIYEQYF
size: few; V: TRBV19; D: TRBD2; J: TRBJ2-1; DNA: TGTGCCTCCTCCGGGACTAGTTTCAATGAGCAGTTCTTC; CDR3: CASSGTSFNEQFF
size: many; V: TRBV10-3; D: TRBD1; J: TRBJ2-3; DNA: TGTGCCATCAGGCTTACAGGGGGCACAGATACGCAGTATTTT; CDR3: CAIRLTGGTDTQYF
size: many; V: TRBV6-5; D: -; J: TRBJ1-2; DNA: TGTGCCAGCACAAGTCAGGAGAAAAACTATGGCTACACCTTC; CDR3: CASTSQEKNYGYTF
size: many; V: TRBV6-5; D: TRBD2; J: TRBJ2-5; DNA: TGTGCCAGCAGCCCAAGCTTAGCGGGGGGCGGAGAGACCCAGTACTTC; CDR3: CASSPSLAGGGETQYF
size: many; V: TRBV12-3/TRBV12-4; D: -; J: TRBJ1-5; DNA: TGTGCCAGCAGTTTGGGGGGAGGTTATAGCAATCAGCCCCAGCATTTT; CDR3: CASSLGGGYSNQPQHF
size: -; V: TRBV25-1; D: -; J: TRBJ1-5; DNA: TGTGCCAGCAGTTCAGGAAATCAGCCCCAGCATTTT; CDR3: CASSSGNQPQHF
size: many; V: TRBV20-1; D: TRBD2; J: TRBJ2-3; DNA: TGCAGTGCTAGCTATAACGGGGGGGCCATGACAGATACGCAGTATTTT; CDR3: CSASYNGGAMTDTQYF
size: many; V: TRBV20-1; D: -; J: TRBJ2-1; DNA: TGCAGTGCTAGAGATCTAGCAAGGAGCTCCTACAATGAGCAGTTCTTC; CDR3: CSARDLARSSYNEQFF
size: few; V: TRBV20-1; D: TRBD2; J: TRBJ2-2; DNA: TGCAGTGCTAGAAATTTTGAGCGGGGGTCTGGCGGGGAGCTGTTTTTT; CDR3: CSARNFERGSGGELFF
size: few; V: TRBV5-1; D: TRBD1; J: TRBJ1-1; DNA: TGCGCCAGCAGCTTGGAGGGGTCGGTCGGGACAGGGAAAGCTTTCTTT; CDR3: CASSLEGSVGTGKAFF
size: many; V: TRBV10-1; D: -; J: TRBJ2-1; DNA: TGCGCCAGCAGTGAGTCACTCAACAATGAGCAGTTCTTC; CDR3: CASSESLNNEQFF
size: many; V: TRBV20-1; D: TRBD2; J: TRBJ2-1; DNA: TGCAGTGCTAGAGATCAGGGACTAGCGGGGAGGAGCTCCTACAATGAGCAGTTCTTC; CDR3: CSARDQGLAGRSSYNEQFF
size: -; V: TRBV14; D: -; J: TRBJ1-6; DNA: TGTGCCAGCAGCCATCTTGCAGGCTCACCCCTCCACTTT; CDR3: CASSHLAGSPLHF
size: -; V: TRBV11-2; D: -; J: TRBJ2-3; DNA: TGTGCCAGCAGGGGGGGTGATACGCAGTATTTT; CDR3: CASRGGDTQYF
size: -; V: TRBV6-5; D: -; J: TRBJ1-5; DNA: TGTGCCAGCAGGGACGGTTGGAGCAATCAGCCCCAGCATTTT; CDR3: CASRDGWSNQPQHF
size: many; V: TRBV2; D: TRBD1; J: TRBJ2-3; DNA: TGTGCCAGCAGTCCACCGGGACAGAACACAGATACGCAGTATTTT; CDR3: CASSPPGQNTDTQYF
size: few; V: TRBV20-1; D: -; J: TRBJ2-3; DNA: TGCAGTCGGAATCAAGCAGGGACGGATACGCAGTATTTT; CDR3: CSRNQAGTDTQYF
size: many; V: TRBV20-1; D: -; J: TRBJ2-5; DNA: TGCAGTGCTAGAGATATAGACAGCCAGGGACCAGAGACCCAGTACTTC; CDR3: CSARDIDSQGPETQYF
size: many; V: TRBV7-9; D: TRBD1; J: TRBJ2-7; DNA: TGTGCCAGCAGCTCTAGACAGGGTGGGGGACAGTACTTC; CDR3: CASSSRQGGGQYF
size: -; V: TRBV6-2/TRBV6-3; D: -; J: TRBJ1-2; DNA: TGTGCCAGCAGGCGACAGTACCCTCTCTACACCTTC; CDR3: CASRRQYPLYTF
size: -; V: TRBV10-3; D: -; J: TRBJ1-5; DNA: TGTGCCATCAGTGTTGGTGGGAGCAATCAGCCCCAGCATTTT; CDR3: CAISVGGSNQPQHF
size: many; V: TRBV5-1; D: TRBD1; J: TRBJ2-2; DNA: TGCGCCAGCAGCTTGGCGGGACAGGGGCCCACCGGGGAGCTGTTTTTT; CDR3: CASSLAGQGPTGELFF
size: -; V: TRBV10-2; D: -; J: TRBJ2-2; DNA: TGCGCCAGCACCCCTTTAAGTACGGGGACTCAGCCCGGGGAGCTGTTTTTT; CDR3: CASTPLSTGTQPGELFF
size: few; V: TRBV20-1; D: TRBD1; J: TRBJ2-7; DNA: TGCAGTGCTAGGAAGCAGCCAGGGGGTTCCTCCTACGAGCAGTACTTC; CDR3: CSARKQPGGSSYEQYF
size: many; V: TRBV20-1; D: -; J: TRBJ1-1; DNA: TGCAGTGCCAAAAGGGAGGGAATGAACACTGAAGCTTTCTTT; CDR3: CSAKREGMNTEAFF
size: -; V: TRBV20-1; D: TRBD1; J: TRBJ2-7; DNA: TGCAGTGCGAGGACGACAGGGAGCGAGCAGTACTTC; CDR3: CSARTTGSEQYF
size: -; V: TRBV12-3/TRBV12-4; D: TRBD1; J: TRBJ2-5; DNA: TGTGCCAGCAGCCCTCAGACAGGGGGAGGAGAGACCCAGTACTTC; CDR3: CASSPQTGGGETQYF
size: -; V: TRBV12-3/TRBV12-4; D: -; J: TRBJ1-3; DNA: TGTGCCAGTTCCTGGGACTCTGGAAACACCATATATTTT; CDR3: CASSWDSGNTIYF
size: -; V: TRBV9; D: -; J: TRBJ1-5; DNA: TGTGCCAGCAGCGTATCGGAGGGAGTTCAGCCCCAGCATTTT; CDR3: CASSVSEGVQPQHF
size: few; V: TRBV6-4; D: TRBD2; J: TRBJ2-1; DNA: TGTGCCAGCTCCCCCACTACTAGCGGGGACTACAATGAGCAGTTCTTC; CDR3: CASSPTTSGDYNEQFF
size: few; V: TRBV28; D: TRBD1; J: TRBJ2-5; DNA: TGTGCCAGCAGCCGGACAGGGACAGAGACCCAGTACTTC; CDR3: CASSRTGTETQYF
size: -; V: TRBV5-1; D: -; J: TRBJ1-2; DNA: TGCGCCAGCAGCTTGGATCCCCGCTCCGGGTCTGGCTACACCTTC; CDR3: CASSLDPRSGSGYTF